This passage covers 13 T cell receptor beta chains from one sample sequenced in a study of blood T cell repertoires in COVID-19. Some clones are missing from TCRdb's copy, which holds only in-frame ones; the method was immunoSEQ multiplex PCR. This sample has under 300,000 clones, with roughly 81% found just once. The material sequenced was peripheral blood. The receptors were gathered from a man over 45 with acute or convalescent COVID-19.

This chain uses TRBV5-8 with TRBJ2-6; D unclear. The CDR3 runs 16 residues. The V end was cut by 6 bases, the J end by 0 bases, with 13 bases between. Germline values: CDR1 SGHTS, CDR2 YDEGEE. The CDR3 region is CASIQQQYSGANVLTF. CDR3 in DNA: TGTGCCAGCATACAGCAACAATACTCTGGGGCCAACGTCCTGACTTTC.

The chain uses TRBV9 and TRBJ2-7; 7 positions match TRBD2. V gave up 5 bases and J gave up 4 bases; unmatched junction bases: 12. Per germline, CDR1 SGDLS and CDR2 YYNGEE. This CDR3 has 15 amino acids. The DNA of the CDR3 is TGTGCCAGCAGTCCGATGGGGCTAGCGGAATACGAGCAGTACTTC. This sequence encodes CASSPMGLAEYEQYF.

The V gene is TRBV14, the J gene TRBJ2-1; no definite D call. Per the germline V gene, CDR1 is SGHDN and CDR2 is FVKESK. V was shortened by 4 bases and J by 4 bases, with 20 bases between the two germline ends. The CDR3 extends over 17 amino acids. The CDR3, as DNA: TGTGCCAGCAGCCCCTCCGTCCTGAGGAAGCAATACAATGAGCAGTTCTTC. Translating it yields CASSPSVLRKQYNEQFF.

The chain links TRBV11-2 to TRBJ1-1; 7 bases fit TRBD1. Germline trimming cut 5 bases from V and 4 bases from J; bases unmatched to any gene: 10. In germline, CDR1 is SGHAT, CDR2 FQNNGV. The CDR3 extends over 15 amino acids. This CDR3 is CASSQQAGGGTEAFF. DNA for the CDR3: TGTGCCAGCAGCCAACAGGCAGGGGGTGGCACTGAAGCTTTCTTT.

Only a few counts were recorded for this clone. The V gene is TRBV9, the J gene TRBJ1-4; tentatively, D is TRBD1 (5 bases). V shed 1 base and J shed 5 bases, with 12 bases lying between them. CDR3 length equals 15 residues. The V gene's germline CDR1 is SGDLS and CDR2 YYNGEE. CDR3 in amino acids: CASSVRSGGNEKLFF. The CDR3 nucleotides read TGTGCCAGCAGCGTACGGTCGGGGGGAAATGAAAAACTGTTTTTT.

The V gene is TRBV28, the J gene TRBJ1-6; 10 bases line up with TRBD1. Trimming cost V 9 bases and J 10 bases; bases outside gene matches: 12. Germline V lookup: CDR1 MDHEN, CDR2 SYDVKM. This CDR3 contains 15 residues. The CDR3 coding sequence is TGTGCCAGTCTTAGGGACAGGGGAATCGGGTCACCCCTCCACTTT. It translates to CASLRDRGIGSPLHF.

This chain uses TRBV2 with TRBJ1-3; TRBD1 might be the D (5 bases). V was shortened by 6 bases and J by 0 bases, with 9 bases between the two germline ends. In germline, CDR1 is SNHLY, CDR2 FYNNEI. This CDR3 contains 14 residues. CDR3 nucleotides: TGTGCCAGCAGAAGAAGGGGCTCTGGAAACACCATATATTTT. Translated, it gives CASRRRGSGNTIYF.

The chain carries TRBV7-2 and TRBJ2-5, with 8 bases identical to TRBD1. V trimming: 1 base; J trimming: 5 bases; junction bases outside the gene matches: 12. Germline loops: CDR1 SGHTA, CDR2 FQGNSA. The CDR3 has 17 residues. The CDR3 DNA is TGTGCCAGCAGCTTAGTCGGGCAGGGGGCCTCGGGGGAGACCCAGTACTTC. It specifies CASSLVGQGASGETQYF.

The chain combines TRBV7-2 with TRBJ2-7; TRBD1 aligns across 11 bases. The germline CDR1 and CDR2 sequences are SGHTA and FQGNSA. The V segment lost 8 bases and the J segment 2 bases; nucleotides outside the gene matches: 5. The CDR3 is 14 residues long. The CDR3 loop is CASLPGQGAYEQYF. In nucleotides, the CDR3 is TGTGCCAGCCTTCCGGGACAGGGGGCCTACGAGCAGTACTTC.

The gene calls are TRBV19 and TRBJ1-2, with 7 nucleotides matching TRBD1. The germline V gene encodes CDR1 LNHDA and CDR2 SQIVND (reference sequence). With V trimmed by 5 bases and J by 7 bases, 7 bases remained unmatched. The CDR3 is 13 residues long. CDR3 DNA sequence: TGTGCCAGTAGTCAACAGGGGAAGGGTGGCTACACCTTC. It specifies CASSQQGKGGYTF.

V gene TRBV9 combines with J gene TRBJ2-2; D might be TRBD1 (5 bases). Trimming removed 2 bases at V and 7 bases at J, with 12 bases between. Germline lookup yields CDR1 SGDLS and CDR2 YYNGEE. The CDR3 is 14 amino acids. The CDR3 spells CASSVDSRYGELFF. In DNA form, the CDR3 reads TGTGCCAGCAGCGTTGACAGCCGGTACGGGGAGCTGTTTTTT.

The rearrangement uses TRBV15 and TRBJ1-1; weak D call: TRBD1 (6 bases). V was clipped by 4 bases and J by 0 bases, with 12 bases between them. CDR1 and CDR2 (germline): LNHNV, YYDKDF (reference sequence). The CDR3 contains 15 residues. This CDR3 reads CATSTRTALNTEAFF. The CDR3 coding sequence is TGTGCCACCAGCACCAGGACAGCCCTGAACACTGAAGCTTTCTTT.

The V call is TRBV5-1, the J call TRBJ2-1; 9 bases match TRBD1. CDR3 length: 17 residues. After removal of 0 bases from V and 7 bases from J, the junction contained 11 bases not matched to a gene. Germline CDR1 and CDR2: SGHRS and YFSETQ. The CDR3 here is CASSLGVGTGWSNEQFF. In DNA form, the CDR3 reads TGCGCCAGCAGCTTGGGAGTCGGGACAGGGTGGTCAAATGAGCAGTTCTTC.